This T cell receptor beta chain was sequenced for a study of radiation and T cells in renal cell carcinoma. Turning to the study itself: Nephrectomy followed 15 Gy stereotactic body radiation by 4 weeks.

Libraries were prepared by immunoSEQ multiplex PCR; TCRdb keeps only in-frame clonotypes and omits some of them. The sample has some 110,000 clones; approximately 82% are singletons. This CDR3 contains 14 residues. The V gene's germline CDR1 is SGDLS and CDR2 YYNGEE. Deletions cut 4 bases from V and 7 bases from J, with 17 bases between. Time point: baseline pretreatment blood. The sample's treatment: 15 Gy SBRT to primary tumor, nephrectomy 4 weeks later. The patient's renal cell carcinoma had clear cell pathology. The receptor was derived from a woman aged 60-75 years with renal cell carcinoma. This chain links TRBV9 with TRBJ1-1, with a tentative D call TRBD1 (6 bases). This sample comprised blood, obtained from a patient whose treatment included radiotherapy and nephrectomy. CDR3 DNA sequence: TGTGCCAGCAGCCGACTCGGACAGAGAGATGAAGCTTTCTTT. Translating gives CASSRLGQRDEAFF.